This T cell receptor (beta chain) was profiled in a study of T cell responses to AZD1222 COVID-19 vaccine. Only one count was recorded for this clone. Its antigen is undetermined. Study-wide points: Clonal diversity was possibly underestimated, and the donors were mostly white British, with more females. Vaccine-associated CD4 TCRs spanned spike, dominant at 160-218 and 743-854.

The data were produced by immunoSEQ multiplex PCR, yet TCRdb's version contains in-frame clones alone and is incomplete. The sample lists some 150,000 clones; roughly nine tenths were seen once. V lost 2 bases and J lost 4, with 12 bases in between. The CDR3 runs to 15 residues. CDR1 and CDR2 from the germline V gene are LGHNT and FRNRAP. This TCR was recovered from an adult in good health. The gene calls are TRBV12-5 and TRBJ1-3, with TRBD1 as a possible D gene (5 bases). Source: peripheral blood, taken on day 0 of AZD1222 vaccination. The CDR3 reads CASGLRVQGGNTIYF. As DNA, the CDR3 is TGTGCTAGTGGTTTGCGAGTGCAGGGAGGAAACACCATATATTTT.